This T cell receptor beta chain was sequenced in a study of T cell repertoires in cytomegalovirus infection. TCRdb fed the reads into MiXCR, producing one record per CDR3 protein. The table has 45,000 to 55,000 distinct CDR3 sequences, under 20% seen once. This clonotype was found many times. No antigen is known for it. The material sequenced was CD8+ T cells from cultured PBMCs, taken from culture after CMV antigen stimulation. This receptor was taken from a human donor in good health (CMV status not recorded). Some clones in this sample may be carry-over from other donors' samples.

This chain's CDR3 is CASSLAGGGPYEQYF. CDR3 nucleotides: TGTGCCAGCAGTTTAGCGGGAGGGGGCCCCTACGAGCAGTACTTC. The J gene is TRBJ2-7, the V gene TRBV12-3 or TRBV12-4, with D perhaps assigned TRBD1 or TRBD2 (7 bases each). V gave up 0 bases and J gave up 2 bases, with 11 bases separating them. The CDR3 is 15 amino acids.